One sample yielded the 13 T cell receptor beta chains listed below, sequenced in a study of OX40 agonist ivuxolimab in advanced cancers. Library construction relied on the immunoSEQ multiplex PCR assay. TCRdb stores this immuneACCESS table with in-frame sequences only. Part of the clones is absent; in the studies checked, under half of the shortfall reflects unresolved V genes, and no reason is known for the rest. In this sample the table shows about 50,000 clones, 70% to 90% of which occur a single time. The ten biggest clones cover 1.2% of the sample. The input for sequencing was CD4+ or CD8+ T cells sorted from blood, taken in a trial of the OX40 agonist ivuxolimab. These receptors were collected from an adult with an advanced solid tumor such as melanoma, head and neck, liver or kidney cancer.

This chain links TRBV7-6 with TRBJ2-3; weak D call: TRBD1 (6 bases). Trimming took off 7 bases at V and 8 bases at J, with 31 bases between the two ends. This CDR3 has 18 amino acids. Germline V gene data show CDR1 as SGHVS and CDR2 as FNYEAQ. CDR3 amino acids: CASTNHLEEGVRAGTQYF. The CDR3 coding sequence is TGTGCCAGCACCAACCACCTGGAAGAGGGGGTCAGGGCCGGTACGCAGTATTTT.

The rearrangement links TRBV27 to TRBJ2-7, with a weak D call TRBD1 (5 bases). The CDR3 contains 15 residues. CDR1 and CDR2 from the germline V gene are MNHEY and SMNVEV (reference sequence). The V gene lost 5 bases and the J gene lost 5 bases, with 19 bases spanning the gap. CDR3 amino acids: CASSPQWARRDEQYF. For the CDR3, the DNA is TGTGCCAGCAGTCCCCAGTGGGCCCGCAGGGACGAGCAGTACTTC.

The chain uses TRBV11-2 and TRBJ2-1; maybe TRBD2 (5 bases). The CDR3 extends over 15 amino acids. The V and J ends lost 0 bases and 5 bases respectively, with 11 bases between them. Germline lookup yields CDR1 SGHAT and CDR2 FQNNGV. The CDR3 coding sequence is TGTGCCAGCAGCTTAGACCCTAGCCCTCACAATGAGCAGTTCTTC. As protein: CASSLDPSPHNEQFF.

This clone has a single count. J is TRBJ2-5 and V is TRBV14, with D possibly matching TRBD1 (6 bases). The CDR3 spans 15 residues. Trimming shortened V by 1 base and J by 4 bases, and 13 bases separated the two germline ends. Per germline, CDR1 SGHDN and CDR2 FVKESK. The DNA for the CDR3 is TGTGCCAGCAGCCAAGGAAAGGCGGACAGAGAGACCCAGTACTTC. Protein: CASSQGKADRETQYF.

Here the CDR3 reads CASSLAASPGSYEQYF. CDR3 coding DNA: TGTGCCAGCAGTTTAGCCGCATCCCCAGGGTCCTACGAGCAGTACTTC. The chain carries TRBV28 and TRBJ2-7; TRBD1 is a possible D gene (5 bases). Per the germline V gene, CDR1 is MDHEN and CDR2 is SYDVKM. Trimming stripped 2 bases from V and 1 base from J, with 15 bases between. This CDR3 region has 16 residues. Using reference TRBV28 and TRBJ2-7 for the parts outside the CDR3, the full variable domain is DVKVTQSSRYLVKRTGEKVFLECVQDMDHENMFWYRQDPGLGLRLIYFSYDVKMKEKGDIPEGYSVSREKKERFSLILESASTNQTSMYLCASSLAASPGSYEQYFGPGTRLTVT.

This clone has only a few counts. V and J are TRBV10-1 and TRBJ1-1; D remains ambiguous. The CDR3 runs 14 residues. The germline gives CDR1 WNHNN, CDR2 SYGVQD (reference sequence). V was trimmed by 1 base and J by 5 bases, leaving 11 bases between them. CDR3 in amino acids: CASSEYQDRTEAFF. CDR3 nucleotide sequence: TGCGCCAGCAGTGAGTATCAGGATAGGACTGAAGCTTTCTTT.

This sequence joins TRBV4-3 and TRBJ2-7; 9 bases are a match to TRBD1. Germline V gene data show CDR1 as LGHNA and CDR2 as YSLEER. After removal of 3 bases from V and 9 bases from J, the junction contained 3 bases not matched to a gene. This CDR3 is built from 12 residues. The CDR3 spells CASSQGQGWQYF. Here the CDR3 DNA reads TGCGCCAGCAGCCAGGGACAGGGTTGGCAGTACTTC.

V usage is TRBV27 and J usage is TRBJ2-7; 7 bases match TRBD1. After removal of 8 bases from V and 3 bases from J, the junction contained 10 bases not matched to a gene. The germline V gene has CDR1 MNHEY and CDR2 SMNVEV (reference sequence). This CDR3 comprises 14 residues. CDR3 bases: TGTGCCAGCCGAAGACAGGGCAATAGCTACGAGCAGTACTTC. Encoded protein: CASRRQGNSYEQYF.

This chain connects TRBV7-9 to TRBJ2-5; D is possibly TRBD1 or TRBD2 (6 bases each). There are 16 residues in the CDR3. V was cut by 5 bases and J by 7 bases, with 23 bases left in between. The V gene's germline CDR1 is SEHNR and CDR2 FQNEAQ (reference sequence). The CDR3: CASSPQTGGSRGTQYF. CDR3 DNA sequence: TGTGCCAGCAGCCCTCAGACAGGAGGGAGCCGAGGGACCCAGTACTTC. The full variable domain, in which reference TRBV7-9 and TRBJ2-5 provide the parts outside the CDR3, is DTGVSQNPRHKITKRGQNVTFRCDPISEHNRLYWYRQTLGQGPEFLTYFQNEAQLEKSRLLSDRFSAERPKGSFSTLEIQRTEQGDSAMYLCASSPQTGGSRGTQYFGPGTRLLVL.

V usage is TRBV18 and J usage is TRBJ1-3, with a tentative D call TRBD1 (5 bases). The CDR3 is 14 residues long. The V gene lost 3 bases and the J gene lost 4 bases, with 10 bases spanning the gap. The germline CDR1 and CDR2 sequences are KGHSH and LQKENI. The CDR3 spells CASSPDSSGNTIYF. CDR3 nucleotides: TGTGCCAGCTCACCCGACAGTAGCGGAAACACCATATATTTT.

This chain uses TRBV28 with TRBJ1-3; D not certain. Germline lookup yields CDR1 MDHEN and CDR2 SYDVKM. The CDR3 length is 15 residues. The V end lost 7 bases, the J end lost 1 base, and 14 bases lay between the germline ends. The CDR3 here is CASNSPVPSGNTIYF. The CDR3 coding sequence is TGTGCCAGCAATTCTCCAGTCCCTTCTGGAAACACCATATATTTT.

The chain carries TRBV28 and TRBJ2-7; either TRBD1 or TRBD2 may supply D (5 bases each). Trimming removed 6 bases at V and 3 bases at J, with 6 bases between. This CDR3 is 11 amino acids long. Germline V gene sequence: CDR1 MDHEN, CDR2 SYDVKM. CDR3 in DNA: TGTGCCAGCAGGGGGGTCTACGAGCAGTACTTC. Its translation is CASRGVYEQYF. Using reference TRBV28 and TRBJ2-7 for the parts outside the CDR3, the full variable domain is DVKVTQSSRYLVKRTGEKVFLECVQDMDHENMFWYRQDPGLGLRLIYFSYDVKMKEKGDIPEGYSVSREKKERFSLILESASTNQTSMYLCASRGVYEQYFGPGTRLTVT.

The chain couples TRBV6-1 to TRBJ1-5, with D possibly matching TRBD1 (6 bases). The V end was cut by 4 bases, the J end by 6 bases, with 13 bases between. CDR1 MNHNS and CDR2 SASEGT come from the germline V gene. The CDR3 covers 14 residues. Here the CDR3 reads CASSGDISFQPQHF. CDR3 nucleotide sequence: TGTGCCAGCAGTGGGGACATCTCGTTTCAGCCCCAGCATTTT.